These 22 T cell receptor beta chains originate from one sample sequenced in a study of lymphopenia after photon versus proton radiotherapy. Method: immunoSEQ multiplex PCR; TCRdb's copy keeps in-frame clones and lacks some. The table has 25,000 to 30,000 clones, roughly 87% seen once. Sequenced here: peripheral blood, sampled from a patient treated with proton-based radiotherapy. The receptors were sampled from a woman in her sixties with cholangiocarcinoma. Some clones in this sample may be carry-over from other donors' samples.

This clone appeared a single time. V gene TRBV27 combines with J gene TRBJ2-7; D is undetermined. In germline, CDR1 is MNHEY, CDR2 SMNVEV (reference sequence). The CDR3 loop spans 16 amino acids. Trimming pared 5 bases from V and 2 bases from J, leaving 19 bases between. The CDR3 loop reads CASSPPAALATYEQYF. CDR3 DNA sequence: TGTGCCAGCAGTCCACCGGCAGCGTTGGCAACCTACGAGCAGTACTTC.

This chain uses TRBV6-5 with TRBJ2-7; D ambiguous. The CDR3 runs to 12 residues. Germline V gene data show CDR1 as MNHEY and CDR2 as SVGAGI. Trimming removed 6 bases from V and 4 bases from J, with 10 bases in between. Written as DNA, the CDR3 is TGTGCCAGCAGAGACACATGGTACGAGCAGTACTTC. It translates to CASRDTWYEQYF.

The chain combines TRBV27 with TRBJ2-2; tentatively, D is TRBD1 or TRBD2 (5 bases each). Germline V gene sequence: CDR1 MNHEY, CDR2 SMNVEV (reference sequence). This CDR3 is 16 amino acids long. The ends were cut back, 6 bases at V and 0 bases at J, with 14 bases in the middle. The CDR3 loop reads CASSRRDGSNTGELFF. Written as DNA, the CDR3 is TGTGCCAGCAGCCGTAGGGACGGTTCGAACACCGGGGAGCTGTTTTTT.

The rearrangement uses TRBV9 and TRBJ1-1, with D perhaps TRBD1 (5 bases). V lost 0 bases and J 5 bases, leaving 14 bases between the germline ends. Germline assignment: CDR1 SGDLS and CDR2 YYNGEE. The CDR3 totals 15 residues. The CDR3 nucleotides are TGTGCCAGCAGCGTAGGTCCCGGTGGGGGAACTGAAGCTTTCTTT. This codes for CASSVGPGGGTEAFF.

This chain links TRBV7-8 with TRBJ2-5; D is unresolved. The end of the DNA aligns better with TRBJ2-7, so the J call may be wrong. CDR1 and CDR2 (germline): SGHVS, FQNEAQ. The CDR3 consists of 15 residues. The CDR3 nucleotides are TGTGCCAGCAGCAACCCCCCACCGGCCCCCTACGAGCAGTACTTC. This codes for CASSNPPPAPYEQYF.

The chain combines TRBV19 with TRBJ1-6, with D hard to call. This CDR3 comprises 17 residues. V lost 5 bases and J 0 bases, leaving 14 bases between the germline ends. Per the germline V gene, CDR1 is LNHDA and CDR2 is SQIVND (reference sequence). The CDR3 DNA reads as TGTGCCAGTAGTTACAAGGGCGGGAGCTCCTATAATTCACCCCTCCACTTT. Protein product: CASSYKGGSSYNSPLHF.

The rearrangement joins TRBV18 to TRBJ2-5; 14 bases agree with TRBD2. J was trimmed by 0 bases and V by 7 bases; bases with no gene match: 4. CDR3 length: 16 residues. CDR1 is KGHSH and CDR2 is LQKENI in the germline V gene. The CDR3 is CASWGLAGAHQETQYF. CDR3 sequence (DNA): TGTGCCAGCTGGGGACTAGCGGGAGCGCACCAAGAGACCCAGTACTTC. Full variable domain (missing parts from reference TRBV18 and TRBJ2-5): NAGVMQNPRHLVRRRGQEARLRCSPMKGHSHVYWYRQLPEEGLKFMVYLQKENIIDESGMPKERFSAEFPKEGPSILRIQQVVRGDSAAYFCASWGLAGAHQETQYFGPGTRLLVL.

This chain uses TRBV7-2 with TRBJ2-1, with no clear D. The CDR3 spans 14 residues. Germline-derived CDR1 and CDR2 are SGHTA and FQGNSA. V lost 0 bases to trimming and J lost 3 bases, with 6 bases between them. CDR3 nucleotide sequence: TGTGCCAGCAGCTTAGCGCCAGACTACAATGAGCAGTTCTTC. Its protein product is CASSLAPDYNEQFF.

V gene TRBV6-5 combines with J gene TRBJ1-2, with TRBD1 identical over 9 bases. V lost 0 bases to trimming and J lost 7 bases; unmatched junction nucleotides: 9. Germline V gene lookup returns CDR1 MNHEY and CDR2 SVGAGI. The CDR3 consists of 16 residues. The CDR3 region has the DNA TGTGCCAGCAGTTACTCTCAACAGGGGGCATCTCGTGGCTACACCTTC. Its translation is CASSYSQQGASRGYTF.

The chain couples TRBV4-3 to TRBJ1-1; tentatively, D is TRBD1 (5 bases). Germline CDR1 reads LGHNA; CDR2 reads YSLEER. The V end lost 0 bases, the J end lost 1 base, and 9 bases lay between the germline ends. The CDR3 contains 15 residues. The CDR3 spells CASSQDPGGNTEAFF. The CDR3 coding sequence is TGCGCCAGCAGCCAAGATCCGGGGGGGAACACTGAAGCTTTCTTT.

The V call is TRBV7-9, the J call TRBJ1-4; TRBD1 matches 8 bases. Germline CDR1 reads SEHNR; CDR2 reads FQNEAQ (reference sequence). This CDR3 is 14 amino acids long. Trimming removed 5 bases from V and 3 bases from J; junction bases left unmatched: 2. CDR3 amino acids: CASSDRGPNEKLFF. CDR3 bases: TGTGCCAGCAGCGACAGGGGCCCTAATGAAAAACTGTTTTTT.

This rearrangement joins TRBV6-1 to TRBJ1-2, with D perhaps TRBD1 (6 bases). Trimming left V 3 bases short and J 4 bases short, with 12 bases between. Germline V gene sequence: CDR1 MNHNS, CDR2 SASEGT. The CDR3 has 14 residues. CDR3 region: CASSEGTGSYGYTF. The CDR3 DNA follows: TGTGCCAGCAGTGAGGGAACAGGGTCCTATGGCTACACCTTC.

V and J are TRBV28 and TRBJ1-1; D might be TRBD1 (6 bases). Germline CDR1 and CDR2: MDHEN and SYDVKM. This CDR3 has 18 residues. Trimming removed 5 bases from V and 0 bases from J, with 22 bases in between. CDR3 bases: TGTGCCAGCAGTCTAGAGGGGTGGACAGAGTTAATGAACACTGAAGCTTTCTTT. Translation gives CASSLEGWTELMNTEAFF.

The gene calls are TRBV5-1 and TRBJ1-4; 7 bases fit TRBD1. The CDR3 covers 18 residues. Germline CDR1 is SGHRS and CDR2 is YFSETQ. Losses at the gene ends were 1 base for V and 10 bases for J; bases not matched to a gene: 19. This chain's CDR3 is CASSLSGRQGDTQGKLFF. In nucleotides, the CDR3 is TGCGCCAGCAGCTTGTCAGGGAGACAGGGAGATACTCAGGGAAAACTGTTTTTT.

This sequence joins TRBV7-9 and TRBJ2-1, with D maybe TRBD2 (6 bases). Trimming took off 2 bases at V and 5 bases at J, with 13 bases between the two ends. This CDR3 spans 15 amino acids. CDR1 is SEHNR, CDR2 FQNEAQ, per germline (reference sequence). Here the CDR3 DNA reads TGTGCCAGCAGCTTAAGGGACTTCCTACACAATGAGCAGTTCTTC. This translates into CASSLRDFLHNEQFF.

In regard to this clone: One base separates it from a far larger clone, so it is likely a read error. The CDR3 DNA reads TGTGCCAGCAGCGGGAGCAATGAGCAGTTCTTC. Translated, it gives CASSGSNEQFF. The rearrangement joins TRBV5-5 to TRBJ2-1; possible D gene TRBD2, 5 bases. Germline V CDR1 and CDR2: SGHKS, YYEKEE (reference sequence). The CDR3 covers 11 residues. V dropped 4 bases and J dropped 6 bases, with 5 bases sitting between them. The full variable domain, with the rest looked up from reference TRBV5-5 and TRBJ2-1, is DAGVTQSPTHLIKTRGQQVTLRCSPISGHKSVSWYQQVLGQGPQFIFQYYEKEERGRGNFPDRFSARQFPNYSSELNVNALLLGDSALYLCASSGSNEQFFGPGTRLTVL.

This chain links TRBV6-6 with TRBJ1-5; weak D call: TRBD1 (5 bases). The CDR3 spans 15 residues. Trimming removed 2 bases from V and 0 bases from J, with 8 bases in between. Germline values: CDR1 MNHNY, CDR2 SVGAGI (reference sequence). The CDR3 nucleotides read TGTGCCAGCAGTTACGGGGGTTATAGCAATCAGCCCCAGCATTTT. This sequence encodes CASSYGGYSNQPQHF.

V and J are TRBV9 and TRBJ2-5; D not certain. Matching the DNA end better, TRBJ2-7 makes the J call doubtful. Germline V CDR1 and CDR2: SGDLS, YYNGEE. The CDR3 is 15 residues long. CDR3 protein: CASSVAGEIWYEQYF. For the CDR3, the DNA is TGTGCCAGCAGCGTAGCTGGAGAAATCTGGTACGAGCAGTACTTC.

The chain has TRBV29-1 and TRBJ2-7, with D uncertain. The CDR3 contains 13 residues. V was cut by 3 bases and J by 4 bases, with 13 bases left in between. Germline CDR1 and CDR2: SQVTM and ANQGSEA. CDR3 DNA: TGCAGCGTTGAGGTAGGGTCTGGATACGAGCAGTACTTC. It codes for CSVEVGSGYEQYF.

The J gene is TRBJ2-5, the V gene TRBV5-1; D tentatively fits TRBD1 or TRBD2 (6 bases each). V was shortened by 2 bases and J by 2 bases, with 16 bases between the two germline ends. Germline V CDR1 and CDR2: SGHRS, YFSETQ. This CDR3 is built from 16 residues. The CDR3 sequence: CASSFRPQGGQETQYF. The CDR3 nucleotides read TGCGCCAGCAGCTTCCGCCCACAGGGAGGTCAAGAGACCCAGTACTTC.

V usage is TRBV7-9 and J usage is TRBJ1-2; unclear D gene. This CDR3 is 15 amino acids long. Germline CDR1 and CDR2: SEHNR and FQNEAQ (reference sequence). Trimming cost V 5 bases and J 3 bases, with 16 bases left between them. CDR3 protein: CASSPPEGDDYGYTF. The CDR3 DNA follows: TGTGCCAGCAGCCCACCTGAGGGAGACGACTATGGCTACACCTTC.

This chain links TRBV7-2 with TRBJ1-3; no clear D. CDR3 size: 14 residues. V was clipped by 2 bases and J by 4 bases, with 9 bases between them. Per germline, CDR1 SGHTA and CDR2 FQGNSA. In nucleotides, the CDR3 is TGTGCCAGCAGCTTATCCCCTTTAGGAAACACCATATATTTT. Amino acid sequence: CASSLSPLGNTIYF. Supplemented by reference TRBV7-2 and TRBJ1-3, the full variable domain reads GAGVSQSPSNKVTEKGKDVELRCDPISGHTALYWYRQSLGQGLEFLIYFQGNSAPDKSGLPSDRFSAERTGGSVSTLTIQRTQQEDSAVYLCASSLSPLGNTIYFGEGSWLTVV.